This TCR beta chain was found in a study of radiotherapy plus CTLA-4 blockade in lung cancer. V lost 5 bases and J lost 5, with 22 bases in between. This CDR3 contains 17 residues. Germline CDR1 and CDR2: SGHTA and FQGNSA. Here immunoSEQ multiplex PCR was the method, and the copy in TCRdb shows in-frame clones only, minus some. The sample holds roughly 54,000 clones; 70% to 90% are singletons and the top ten take more than 4%. The input for sequencing was peripheral blood, taken from a patient treated with radiotherapy plus ipilimumab. This sequence originates from a human donor with non-small cell lung cancer whose response to radiotherapy plus ipilimumab could not be evaluated. The chain has TRBV7-2 and TRBJ2-1, with a possible D match to TRBD2 (6 bases). Written as DNA, the CDR3 is TGTGCCAGCAGCCCTCGCTTGGCGGGGAGAGGCCACAATGAGCAGTTCTTC. Amino acids: CASSPRLAGRGHNEQFF.